The 9 T cell receptor beta chains listed next were all sequenced from one sample in a study of cytomegalovirus exposure and HLA in healthy donors (dated by TCRdb to 2016 to 2017). The library came from the immunoSEQ multiplex PCR assay. The multiplex PCR relied on a mix of 60 forward primers for TCR Vbeta segments and 13 reverse primers for TCR Jbeta segments. What TCRdb holds here is the immuneACCESS table cut down to in-frame rearrangements. Part of the clones is not present; checked against another copy, under half of the missing clones reflect an unresolved V gene, and the others are unexplained. This sample comprises over 130,000 clones, 61% of them detected only once. Together, the top ten hold around 1.8% of the sample. Source material: PBMCs. These receptors all come from a male donor in good health and CMV-seronegative.

This clone was seen more than once but under ten times. The J gene is TRBJ1-4, the V gene TRBV30, with 8 bases lining up with TRBD1. Germline values: CDR1 GTSNPN, CDR2 SVGIG (reference sequence). Germline trimming cut 2 bases from V and 5 bases from J; bases unmatched to any gene: 4. The CDR3 runs to 14 residues. The CDR3 protein is CAWSRTGKNEKLFF. Here the CDR3 DNA reads TGTGCCTGGAGTCGGACAGGGAAAAATGAAAAACTGTTTTTT. Full variable domain (remainder filled in from reference TRBV30 and TRBJ1-4): SQTIHQWPATLVQPVGSPLSLECTVEGTSNPNLYWYRQAAGRGLQLLFYSVGIGQISSEVPQNLSASRPQDRQFILSSKKLLLSDSGFYLCAWSRTGKNEKLFFGSGTQLSVL.

The rearrangement links TRBV19 to TRBJ1-6; 7 bases match TRBD1. The J segment lost 10 bases and the V segment lost 5 bases, leaving 14 bases of the junction unmatched. Germline CDR1 is LNHDA and CDR2 is SQIVND (reference sequence). This CDR3 has 16 residues. In DNA form, the CDR3 reads TGTGCCAGTAGTCCAGACAGGGCCCCGGGGTCGTCACCCCTCCACTTT. Its protein product is CASSPDRAPGSSPLHF.

The chain couples TRBV7-8 to TRBJ1-2; the match to TRBD1 covers 7 bases. CDR1 and CDR2 (germline): SGHVS, FQNEAQ. The CDR3 is 17 residues long. The trim removed 4 bases at V and 1 base at J, leaving 12 bases unmatched. CDR3: CASSSTGWGDVNYGYTF. CDR3 nucleotide sequence: TGTGCCAGCAGCTCGACAGGGTGGGGAGATGTTAACTATGGCTACACCTTC. Looking up the rest from reference TRBV7-8 and TRBJ1-2 gives the full variable domain: GAGVSQSPRYKVAKRGQDVALRCDPISGHVSLFWYQQALGQGPEFLTYFQNEAQLDKSGLPSDRFFAERPEGSVSTLKIQRTQQEDSAVYLCASSSTGWGDVNYGYTFGSGTRLTVV.

This chain links TRBV28 with TRBJ1-4, with 7 bases that match TRBD1. There are 14 residues in the CDR3. The junction had 0 bases not matched to a gene; V was cut back by 2 bases and J by 3 bases. CDR1 and CDR2 from the germline V gene are MDHEN and SYDVKM. CDR3: CASSLGTANEKLFF. The CDR3 DNA follows: TGTGCCAGCAGTTTAGGGACAGCTAATGAAAAACTGTTTTTT.

The chain employs TRBV5-1 and TRBJ1-3; 7 bases fit TRBD1. The CDR3 has 16 amino acids. Trimming at V came to 2 bases and at J to 0 bases, leaving 5 bases not matched to a gene. Germline-derived CDR1 and CDR2 are SGHRS and YFSETQ. CDR3 residues: CASSFDRAGSGNTIYF. In nucleotides, the CDR3 is TGCGCCAGCAGCTTCGACAGGGCTGGCTCTGGAAACACCATATATTTT.

This clone has just a few counts. The V and J genes are TRBV28 and TRBJ2-1; the match to TRBD2 covers 9 bases. Trimming removed 4 bases from V and 4 bases from J; junction bases left unmatched: 11. Germline CDR1 MDHEN, CDR2 SYDVKM. The CDR3 runs to 17 residues. CDR3 nucleotide sequence: TGTGCCAGCAGTTCCCCATCCGGGACTAGCCCGTACAATGAGCAGTTCTTC. It is translated as CASSSPSGTSPYNEQFF.

In this sample, this clone turned up once. The V and J genes are TRBV29-1 and TRBJ1-6; D is uncertain. The CDR3 length is 13 residues. Germline CDR1 is SQVTM and CDR2 is ANQGSEA. V lost 4 bases and J 7 bases, leaving 11 bases between the germline ends. This CDR3 is CSVAQEKNSPLHF. The DNA of the CDR3 is TGCAGCGTTGCCCAGGAAAAAAATTCACCCCTCCACTTT.

This rearrangement joins TRBV18 to TRBJ1-5; D is unclear. The CDR3 consists of 12 residues. The V gene's germline CDR1 is KGHSH and CDR2 LQKENI. The germline V and J ends were trimmed by 8 bases and 4 bases, with 9 bases remaining between them. DNA of the CDR3: TGTGCCAGCAGCGGGGATAATCAGCCCCAGCATTTT. Translation gives CASSGDNQPQHF.

The sample holds a few counts of this clone. The V gene is TRBV5-1, the J gene TRBJ2-3; D is possibly TRBD2 (5 bases). Trimming left V 2 bases short and J 3 bases short, with 10 bases between. Germline V gives CDR1 SGHRS, CDR2 YFSETQ. This CDR3 is built from 14 residues. The chain's CDR3 is CASSFGRGTDTQYF. The CDR3, as DNA: TGCGCCAGCAGCTTCGGACGGGGTACAGATACGCAGTATTTT.